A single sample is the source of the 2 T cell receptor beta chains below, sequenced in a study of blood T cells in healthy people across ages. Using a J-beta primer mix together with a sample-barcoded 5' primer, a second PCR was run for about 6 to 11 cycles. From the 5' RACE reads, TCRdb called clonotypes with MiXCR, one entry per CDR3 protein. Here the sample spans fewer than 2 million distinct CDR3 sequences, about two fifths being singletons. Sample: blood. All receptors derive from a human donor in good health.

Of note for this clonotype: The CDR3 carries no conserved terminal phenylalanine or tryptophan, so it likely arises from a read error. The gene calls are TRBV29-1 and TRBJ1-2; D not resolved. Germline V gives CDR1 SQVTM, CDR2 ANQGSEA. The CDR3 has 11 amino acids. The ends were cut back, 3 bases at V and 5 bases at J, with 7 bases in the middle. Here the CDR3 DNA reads TGCAGCGTTGAGTCGGGTTATGGCTACACCATC. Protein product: CSVESGYGYTI.

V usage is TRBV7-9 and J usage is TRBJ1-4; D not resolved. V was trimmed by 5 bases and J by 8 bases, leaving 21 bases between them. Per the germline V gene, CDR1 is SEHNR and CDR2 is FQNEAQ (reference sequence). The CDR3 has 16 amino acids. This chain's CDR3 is CASSNPGRTGREKLFF. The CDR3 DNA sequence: TGTGCCAGCAGCAACCCTGGACGGACTGGAAGGGAAAAACTGTTTTTT.